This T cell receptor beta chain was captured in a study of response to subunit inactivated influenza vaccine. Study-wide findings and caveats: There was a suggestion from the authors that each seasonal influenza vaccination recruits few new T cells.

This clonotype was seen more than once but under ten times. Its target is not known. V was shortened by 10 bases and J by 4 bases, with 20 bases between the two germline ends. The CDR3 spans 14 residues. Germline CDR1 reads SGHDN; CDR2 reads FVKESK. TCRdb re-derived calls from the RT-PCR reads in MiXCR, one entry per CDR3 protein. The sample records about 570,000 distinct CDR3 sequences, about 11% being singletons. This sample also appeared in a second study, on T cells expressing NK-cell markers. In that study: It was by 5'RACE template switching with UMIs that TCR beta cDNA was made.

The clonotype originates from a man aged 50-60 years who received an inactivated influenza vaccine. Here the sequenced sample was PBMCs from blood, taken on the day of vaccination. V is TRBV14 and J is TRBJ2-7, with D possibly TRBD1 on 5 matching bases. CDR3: CATSYRAGSYEQYF. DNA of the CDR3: TGTGCCACTTCATACCGGGCAGGGTCGTACGAGCAGTACTTC.